This T cell receptor (beta chain) was recorded in a study of blood T cell repertoires in COVID-19. Across the whole study: Acute-phase and convalescent COVID-19 samples originated in the United States, Italy and Spain. Sources were T cells, B-cell-depleted T cells, or PBMCs; the material itself was cDNA or gDNA.

In Seattle, patients joined the study during active infection and were tracked longitudinally. Here immunoSEQ multiplex PCR was the method, and the copy in TCRdb shows in-frame clones only, minus some. This table holds approximately 92,000 clones, roughly 89% found once. The source material was peripheral blood. This clonotype was sampled from a woman aged 55-69 years with COVID-19, enrolled during active disease.

The CDR3 DNA reads as TGTGCCTGGAGTGTGCGGAGCAATCAGCCCCAGCATTTT. Its protein is CAWSVRSNQPQHF. The V and J genes are TRBV30 and TRBJ1-5, with unresolved D. The CDR3 covers 13 residues. V dropped 0 bases and J dropped 1 base, with 4 bases sitting between them. CDR1 GTSNPN and CDR2 SVGIG come from the germline V gene (reference sequence).